This T cell receptor (beta chain) comes out of a study of CD8+CD57+ T cells in acquired aplastic anemia. Study summary: Each DNA sample taken from sorted CD4+ and CD8+ cells came to 3 to 4 ug on average. Study conclusions and caveats: Patients and controls shared 25 to 30 CD8+ CDR3 sequences, which appeared highly expressed in patients and within their immunodominant clones.

This CDR3 contains 15 residues. Per the germline V gene, CDR1 is SEHNR and CDR2 is FQNEAQ (reference sequence). TCR beta VDJ combinations and CDR3 sequences were profiled from genomic DNA. MiXCR was run by TCRdb on the reads, yielding one entry per CDR3 protein. Of 150,000 to 200,000 distinct CDR3 sequences listed, around 48% are singletons. This clonotype was seen a few times. Its antigen remains unidentified. The junction and the germline gene differ at one end; a read error may be behind it. All patients picked for sequencing had shown, by flow cytometry, an expansion of CD8+CD57+ cells. This receptor was obtained from a human donor with aplastic anemia. Sequencing was done on a sample of sorted CD4+, CD8+, or CD8+CD57+ T cells (not recorded which) from PBMCs. The J gene is TRBJ1-4, the V gene TRBV7-9, with 8 bases aligning to TRBD1. DNA of the CDR3: TGTACCAGCAGCTTAGGGACAGGAGATAATGAAAAACTGTTTTTT. Translated, it gives CTSSLGTGDNEKLFF.